This T cell receptor (beta chain) was found in a study of spatial heterogeneity in lung cancer. For the study at large: The count of detected beta-chain sequences consistently exceeded that of alpha-chain sequences.

Stated time point: sample taken at primary tumor resection. Researchers sequenced whole RNA taken from tumor, nontumor lung or frozen PBMC without sorting. Germline CDR1 is SEHNR and CDR2 is FQNEAQ (reference sequence). There are 14 residues in the CDR3. Trimming removed 2 bases from V and 6 bases from J, with 12 bases in between. This clonotype was recorded many times. TCRdb re-called the 5' RACE reads through MiXCR, storing one row per CDR3 protein. The sample carries tens of thousands of distinct CDR3 sequences, roughly 10% recorded once. V and J are TRBV7-9 and TRBJ2-3; a weak D match, TRBD2 (5 bases). The sequencing used PBMCs, collected at surgery. This TCR was recovered from a male donor with early-stage non-small cell lung cancer. The CDR3: CASSLQAARDTQYF. CDR3 DNA: TGTGCCAGCAGCTTACAAGCGGCTCGGGATACGCAGTATTTT.